This entry features one T cell receptor beta chain sequence. The target antigen is unknown. This sample was included in a study of cytomegalovirus exposure and HLA in healthy donors. Study at large: Across under 450 genotyped donors, around 82% landed in the Caucasian-associated ancestry cluster.

Trimming pared 6 bases from V and 4 bases from J, leaving 15 bases between. The CDR3 has 14 residues. Germline lookup yields CDR1 ENHRY and CDR2 SYGVKD. Primers included in the PCR were 60 Vbeta and 13 Jbeta primers. Assay: immunoSEQ multiplex PCR; the TCRdb copy retains only in-frame clones and omits some. The table lists under 200,000 clones, more than 75% of them singletons. Whole-study findings and limits: The Asian-associated ancestry cluster reportedly had fewer N-insertions than the roughly 670-donor mean in a later analysis. Sequencing likely caused a cluster of highly shared sequence variants.

V gene TRBV10-3 combines with J gene TRBJ1-1; the D is unclear. This receptor was identified in a man in his late teens or twenties in good health and CMV-seropositive. The sequencing input was PBMCs. The CDR3 is CAISPSGKATEAFF. CDR3 nucleotide sequence: TGTGCCATCAGCCCCTCGGGAAAGGCCACTGAAGCTTTCTTT.